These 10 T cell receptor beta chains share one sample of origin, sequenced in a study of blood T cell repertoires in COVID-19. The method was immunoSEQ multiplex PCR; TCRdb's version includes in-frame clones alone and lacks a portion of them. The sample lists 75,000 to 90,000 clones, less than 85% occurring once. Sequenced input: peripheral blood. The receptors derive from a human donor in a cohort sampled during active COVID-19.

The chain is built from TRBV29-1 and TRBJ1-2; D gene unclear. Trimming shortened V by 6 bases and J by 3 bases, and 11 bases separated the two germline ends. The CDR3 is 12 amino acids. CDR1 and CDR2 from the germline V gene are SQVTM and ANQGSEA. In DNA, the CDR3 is TGCAGCGTCAGAGACTCCGACTATGGCTACACCTTC. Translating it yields CSVRDSDYGYTF.

Written as DNA, the CDR3 is TGTGCCACTTCCGGGGGGTTTGAGAACACTGAAGCTTTCTTT. Its protein product is CATSGGFENTEAFF. The V call is TRBV19, the J call TRBJ1-1; tentative D call: TRBD1 (5 bases). With 10 bases removed from V and 1 base from J, the gap between germline ends came to 16 bases. CDR1 is LNHDA, CDR2 SQIVND, per germline (reference sequence). This CDR3 contains 14 residues.

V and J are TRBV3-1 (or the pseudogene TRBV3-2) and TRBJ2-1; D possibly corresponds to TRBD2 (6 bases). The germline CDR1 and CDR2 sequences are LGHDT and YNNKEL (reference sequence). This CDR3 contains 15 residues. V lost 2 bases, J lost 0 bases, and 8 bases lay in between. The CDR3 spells CASSQPGVSYNEQFF. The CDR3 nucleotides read TGTGCCAGCAGCCAACCGGGAGTCTCCTACAATGAGCAGTTCTTC.

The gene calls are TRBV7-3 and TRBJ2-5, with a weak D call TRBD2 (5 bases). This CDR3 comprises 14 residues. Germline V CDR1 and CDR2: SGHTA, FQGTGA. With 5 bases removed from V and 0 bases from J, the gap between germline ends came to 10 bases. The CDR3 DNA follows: TGTGCCAGCAGCCCCCTCGGGGACCAAGAGACCCAGTACTTC. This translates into CASSPLGDQETQYF. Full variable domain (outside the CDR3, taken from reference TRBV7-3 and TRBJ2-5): GAGVSQTPSNKVTEKGKYVELRCDPISGHTALYWYRQSLGQGPEFLIYFQGTGAADDSGLPNDRFFAVRPEGSVSTLKIQRTERGDSAVYLCASSPLGDQETQYFGPGTRLLVL.

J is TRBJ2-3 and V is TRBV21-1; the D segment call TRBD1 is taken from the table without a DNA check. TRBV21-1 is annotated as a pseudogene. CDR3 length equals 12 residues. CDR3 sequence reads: CASSNRTRTQYF. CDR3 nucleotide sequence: TGTGCCAGCAGCAACAGGACACGAACGCAGTATTTT.

CDR3: CAWNPLRSEKLFF. CDR3 nucleotides: TGTGCCTGGAACCCTCTGAGGAGTGAAAAACTGTTTTTT. The chain uses TRBV30 and TRBJ1-4; D gene ambiguous. The CDR3 has 13 residues. V was shortened by 4 bases and J by 7 bases, with 13 bases between the two germline ends. Looked up from germline, CDR1 is GTSNPN and CDR2 is SVGIG (reference sequence).

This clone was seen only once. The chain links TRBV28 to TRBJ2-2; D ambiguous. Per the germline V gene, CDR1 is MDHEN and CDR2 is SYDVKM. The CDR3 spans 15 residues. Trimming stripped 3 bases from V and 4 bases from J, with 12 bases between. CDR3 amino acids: CASSFGTSGTGELFF. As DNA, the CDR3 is TGTGCCAGCAGTTTCGGTACATCGGGCACCGGGGAGCTGTTTTTT. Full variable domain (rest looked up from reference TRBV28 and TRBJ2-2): DVKVTQSSRYLVKRTGEKVFLECVQDMDHENMFWYRQDPGLGLRLIYFSYDVKMKEKGDIPEGYSVSREKKERFSLILESASTNQTSMYLCASSFGTSGTGELFFGEGSRLTVL.

The chain's CDR3 is CAISGGGAASYNEQFF. Written as DNA, the CDR3 is TGTGCCATCAGTGGGGGCGGTGCTGCCTCCTACAATGAGCAGTTCTTC. V usage is TRBV10-3 and J usage is TRBJ2-1, with a tentative D call TRBD1 (5 bases). Between the trimmed V and J ends, which lost 4 bases and 0 bases, there was a span of 13 bases. The CDR3 loop spans 16 amino acids. CDR1 and CDR2 (germline): ENHRY, SYGVKD.

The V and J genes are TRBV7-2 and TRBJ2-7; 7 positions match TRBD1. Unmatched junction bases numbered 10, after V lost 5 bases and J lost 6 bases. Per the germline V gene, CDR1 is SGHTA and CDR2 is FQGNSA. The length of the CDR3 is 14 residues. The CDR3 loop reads CASSKRHRGIEQYF. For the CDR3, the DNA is TGTGCCAGCAGCAAACGTCACAGGGGTATCGAGCAGTACTTC.

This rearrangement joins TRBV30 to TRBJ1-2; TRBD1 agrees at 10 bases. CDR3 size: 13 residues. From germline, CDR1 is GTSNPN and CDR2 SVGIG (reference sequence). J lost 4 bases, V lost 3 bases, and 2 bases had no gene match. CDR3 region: CAWRDRGIYGYTF. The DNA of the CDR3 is TGTGCCTGGAGGGACAGGGGGATCTATGGCTACACCTTC. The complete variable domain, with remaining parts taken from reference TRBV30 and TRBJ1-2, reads SQTIHQWPATLVQPVGSPLSLECTVEGTSNPNLYWYRQAAGRGLQLLFYSVGIGQISSEVPQNLSASRPQDRQFILSSKKLLLSDSGFYLCAWRDRGIYGYTFGSGTRLTVV.